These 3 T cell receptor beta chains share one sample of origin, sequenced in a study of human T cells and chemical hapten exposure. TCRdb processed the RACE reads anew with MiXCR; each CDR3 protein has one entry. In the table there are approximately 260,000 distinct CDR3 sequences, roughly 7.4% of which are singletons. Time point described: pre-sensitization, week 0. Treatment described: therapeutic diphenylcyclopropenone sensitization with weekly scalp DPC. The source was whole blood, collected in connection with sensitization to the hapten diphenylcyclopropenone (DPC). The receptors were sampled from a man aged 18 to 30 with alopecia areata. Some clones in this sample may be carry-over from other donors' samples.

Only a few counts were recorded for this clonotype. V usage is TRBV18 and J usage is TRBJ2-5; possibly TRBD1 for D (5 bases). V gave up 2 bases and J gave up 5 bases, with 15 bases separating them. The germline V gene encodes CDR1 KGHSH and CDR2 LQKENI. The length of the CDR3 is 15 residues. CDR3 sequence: CASSPRRGQLETQYF. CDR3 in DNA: TGTGCCAGCTCACCAAGAAGGGGCCAGCTCGAGACCCAGTACTTC.

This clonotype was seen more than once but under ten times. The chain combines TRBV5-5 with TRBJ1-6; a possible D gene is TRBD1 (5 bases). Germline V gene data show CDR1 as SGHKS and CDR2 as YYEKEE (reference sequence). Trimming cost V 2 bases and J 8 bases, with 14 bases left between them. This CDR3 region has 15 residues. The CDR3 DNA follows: TGTGCCAGCAGCTTTTTCCAGGGCCGCCATTCACCCCTCCACTTT. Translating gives CASSFFQGRHSPLHF.

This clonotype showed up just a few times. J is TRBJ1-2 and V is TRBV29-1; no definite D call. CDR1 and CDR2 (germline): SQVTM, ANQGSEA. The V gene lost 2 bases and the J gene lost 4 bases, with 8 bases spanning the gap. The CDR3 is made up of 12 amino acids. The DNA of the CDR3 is TGCAGCGTTGAATCCACCAGCTATGGCTACACCTTC. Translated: CSVESTSYGYTF.